These T cell receptor beta chains were read from a single sample in a study of vaccination effects on CD4 cells after COVID-19. Profiled with immunoSEQ multiplex PCR; TCRdb holds only in-frame clones, not every one. The sample has over 50,000 clones, 73% seen once; the top ten hold 1% to 1.5%. Antigens for these TCRs are unknown. Sequencing used CD4+ T cells from PBMCs cultured with HCoV-229E spike peptides, obtained after COVID-19 vaccination. These TCRs come from a human donor who received a COVID-19 vaccine. Both conserved end residues are part of each CDR3. D genes are given only for firm matches. A clone size is listed for some rows: how often the clone was seen (once, few, many), or a class if it is expanded.

clone_size: NA
v_call: TRBV6-5
d_call: NA
j_call: TRBJ2-1
cdr3_nt: TGTGCCAGCAGGGACGGTCGTCCCTACAATGAGCAGTTCTTC
cdr3_aa: CASRDGRPYNEQFF

clone_size: NA
v_call: TRBV7-8
d_call: NA
j_call: TRBJ1-1
cdr3_nt: TGTGCCAGCAGCTTAACGGGGGGGAACACTGAAGCTTTCTTT
cdr3_aa: CASSLTGGNTEAFF

clone_size: NA
v_call: TRBV5-1
d_call: NA
j_call: TRBJ1-4
cdr3_nt: TGCGCCAGCAGCTTACTCGGGGGAACTAATGAAAAACTGTTTTTT
cdr3_aa: CASSLLGGTNEKLFF

clone_size: NA
v_call: TRBV3-1/TRBV3-2
d_call: NA
j_call: TRBJ2-5
cdr3_nt: TGTGCCAGCAGCCAAGCCGGGCCACAAGAGACCCAGTACTTC
cdr3_aa: CASSQAGPQETQYF

clone_size: NA
v_call: TRBV18
d_call: TRBD1
j_call: TRBJ1-1
cdr3_nt: TGTGCCAGCTCACATAGTGGCTTCAGGGGGAAATTTGAAGCTTTCTTT
cdr3_aa: CASSHSGFRGKFEAFF

clone_size: NA
v_call: TRBV6-2/TRBV6-3
d_call: NA
j_call: TRBJ1-5
cdr3_nt: TGTGCCAGCAGTTACTTTCAAATCGGACAGCCCTGCAATCAGCCCCAGCATTTT
cdr3_aa: CASSYFQIGQPCNQPQHF

clone_size: NA
v_call: TRBV27
d_call: TRBD1
j_call: TRBJ1-5
cdr3_nt: TGTGCCAGCAGTCCCAGGTGGACAGGGGGTCAGCCCCAGCATTTT
cdr3_aa: CASSPRWTGGQPQHF

clone_size: NA
v_call: TRBV7-2
d_call: TRBD1
j_call: TRBJ1-4
cdr3_nt: TGTGCCAGCAGCCCAGGACAGGGGGCAACTAATGAAAAACTGTTTTTT
cdr3_aa: CASSPGQGATNEKLFF

clone_size: NA
v_call: TRBV5-1
d_call: NA
j_call: TRBJ1-3
cdr3_nt: TGCGCCAGCAGCTTTGGGGCGAGCTCTGGAAACACCATATATTTT
cdr3_aa: CASSFGASSGNTIYF

clone_size: NA
v_call: TRBV28
d_call: NA
j_call: TRBJ1-1
cdr3_nt: TGTGCCAGCAGTTTCAAGGTCACTGAAGCTTTCTTT
cdr3_aa: CASSFKVTEAFF

clone_size: NA
v_call: TRBV25-1
d_call: NA
j_call: TRBJ1-6
cdr3_nt: TGTGCCAGCAGTGAATCAGTAGGGGATAATTCACCCCTCCACTTT
cdr3_aa: CASSESVGDNSPLHF

clone_size: few
v_call: TRBV6-2/TRBV6-3
d_call: NA
j_call: TRBJ1-5
cdr3_nt: TGTGCCAGCAGTTACTCGGGGACGGCTCAGCCCCAGCATTTT
cdr3_aa: CASSYSGTAQPQHF

clone_size: NA
v_call: TRBV6-1
d_call: NA
j_call: TRBJ1-5
cdr3_nt: TGTGCCAGCAGTGGGCGTATCAGGTCAAATAGCAATCAGCCCCAGCATTTT
cdr3_aa: CASSGRIRSNSNQPQHF

clone_size: NA
v_call: TRBV24-1
d_call: TRBD1
j_call: TRBJ1-1
cdr3_nt: TGTGCCACCAGTGATCCGGAGAACCGGGACAGACGGAACACTGAAGCTTTCTTT
cdr3_aa: CATSDPENRDRRNTEAFF

clone_size: NA
v_call: TRBV24-1
d_call: NA
j_call: TRBJ2-2
cdr3_nt: TGTGCCACCAGTGATTTGAGCACGAACACCGGGGAGCTGTTTTTT
cdr3_aa: CATSDLSTNTGELFF

clone_size: once
v_call: TRBV6-5
d_call: NA
j_call: TRBJ2-1
cdr3_nt: TGTGCCAGCTCCCCCGGTTTACTCTACAATGAGCAGTTCTTC
cdr3_aa: CASSPGLLYNEQFF

clone_size: NA
v_call: TRBV5-6
d_call: TRBD2
j_call: TRBJ2-1
cdr3_nt: TGTGCCAGCAGCTTGTTGGGGAGGGCACAATATGAGCAGTTCTTC
cdr3_aa: CASSLLGRAQYEQFF

clone_size: NA
v_call: TRBV7-2
d_call: TRBD2
j_call: TRBJ2-1
cdr3_nt: TGTGCCAGCAGCTATCGACTAGCGGGGACCTACAATGAGCAGTTCTTC
cdr3_aa: CASSYRLAGTYNEQFF

clone_size: NA
v_call: TRBV6-5
d_call: TRBD1
j_call: TRBJ2-2
cdr3_nt: TGTGCCGGCCGTAGGACAGGGGTAGACACCGGGGAGCTGTTTTTT
cdr3_aa: CAGRRTGVDTGELFF

clone_size: once
v_call: TRBV7-2
d_call: NA
j_call: TRBJ2-1
cdr3_nt: TGTGCCAGCAGCTCGAGGTCCTACAATGAGCAGTTCTTC
cdr3_aa: CASSSRSYNEQFF

clone_size: few
v_call: TRBV30
d_call: NA
j_call: TRBJ2-2
cdr3_nt: TGTGCCTGGAGTGGGGACGACCGCACCGGGGAGCTGTTTTTT
cdr3_aa: CAWSGDDRTGELFF

clone_size: few
v_call: TRBV14
d_call: NA
j_call: TRBJ1-1
cdr3_nt: TGTGCCAGCAGCCTAGGGAGTTTGAACACTGAAGCTTTCTTT
cdr3_aa: CASSLGSLNTEAFF

clone_size: NA
v_call: TRBV3-1/TRBV3-2
d_call: NA
j_call: TRBJ1-4
cdr3_nt: TGTGCCAGCAGCCAAGATGGGTGGGGTGGTGAAAAACTGTTTTTT
cdr3_aa: CASSQDGWGGEKLFF

clone_size: NA
v_call: TRBV7-3
d_call: NA
j_call: TRBJ2-2
cdr3_nt: TGTGCCAGCAGCCCTAGCCGGACGAACACCGGGGAGCTGTTTTTT
cdr3_aa: CASSPSRTNTGELFF

clone_size: NA
v_call: TRBV28
d_call: NA
j_call: TRBJ2-5
cdr3_nt: TGTGCCAGCAGGTCGACAGGGACTATAACGGTAGGGGAGACCCAGTACTTC
cdr3_aa: CASRSTGTITVGETQYF

clone_size: NA
v_call: TRBV29-1
d_call: TRBD2
j_call: TRBJ2-3
cdr3_nt: TGCAGCGTTGGGACCGGGACTAGCGGGGTTTCCACGCAGTATTTT
cdr3_aa: CSVGTGTSGVSTQYF

clone_size: NA
v_call: TRBV4-2
d_call: NA
j_call: TRBJ2-3
cdr3_nt: TGTGCCAGCAGCCAAGATTTGAGCACAGATACGCAGTATTTT
cdr3_aa: CASSQDLSTDTQYF

clone_size: NA
v_call: TRBV30
d_call: TRBD1
j_call: TRBJ2-1
cdr3_nt: TGTGCCTGGAGTGTACCAGGACAGGGGTCCCACAATGAGCAGTTCTTC
cdr3_aa: CAWSVPGQGSHNEQFF

clone_size: NA
v_call: TRBV28
d_call: NA
j_call: TRBJ1-5
cdr3_nt: TGTGCCAGCAGTTTACTTGGGACGGGGAGCAATCAGCCCCAGCATTTT
cdr3_aa: CASSLLGTGSNQPQHF

clone_size: NA
v_call: TRBV12-3/TRBV12-4
d_call: NA
j_call: TRBJ2-1
cdr3_nt: TGTGCCAGCAGTTTAGTCGGGGAGCAGTTCTTC
cdr3_aa: CASSLVGEQFF

clone_size: NA
v_call: TRBV18
d_call: NA
j_call: TRBJ2-3
cdr3_nt: TGTGCCAGCTCAACTCAAGCGACTAGGAGTCCAGATACGCAGTATTTT
cdr3_aa: CASSTQATRSPDTQYF

clone_size: NA
v_call: TRBV10-3
d_call: NA
j_call: TRBJ2-5
cdr3_nt: TGTGCCTCCGGGGCTGGGACCCAGTACTTC
cdr3_aa: CASGAGTQYF

clone_size: NA
v_call: TRBV19
d_call: NA
j_call: TRBJ1-2
cdr3_nt: TGTGCCAGTAGTATGAGCCCCCATGGCTACACCTTC
cdr3_aa: CASSMSPHGYTF

clone_size: few
v_call: TRBV2
d_call: NA
j_call: TRBJ1-1
cdr3_nt: TGTGCCAGCAGTGTGGCGATTGCTACTGAAGCTTTCTTT
cdr3_aa: CASSVAIATEAFF

clone_size: NA
v_call: TRBV27
d_call: NA
j_call: TRBJ1-6
cdr3_nt: TGTGCCAGCAGTTTCAGAAATAATTCACCCCTCCACTTT
cdr3_aa: CASSFRNNSPLHF

clone_size: few
v_call: TRBV6-5
d_call: TRBD2
j_call: TRBJ2-3
cdr3_nt: TGTGCCAGCAATGGCGGGGGGACGACAGATACGCAGTATTTT
cdr3_aa: CASNGGGTTDTQYF

clone_size: NA
v_call: TRBV19
d_call: NA
j_call: TRBJ1-4
cdr3_nt: TGTGCCAGTAGCGTAACAGGGTCTACAACTAATGAAAAACTGTTTTTT
cdr3_aa: CASSVTGSTTNEKLFF

clone_size: few
v_call: TRBV27
d_call: NA
j_call: TRBJ1-1
cdr3_nt: TGTGCCAGCAGGGGACACACGAGTTTTGTGGATTTCTTT
cdr3_aa: CASRGHTSFVDFF

clone_size: once
v_call: TRBV3-1/TRBV3-2
d_call: NA
j_call: TRBJ2-5
cdr3_nt: TGTGCCAGCAGCCTTCGGGGGGCTTCAGAGACCCAGTACTTC
cdr3_aa: CASSLRGASETQYF

clone_size: NA
v_call: TRBV30
d_call: NA
j_call: TRBJ2-1
cdr3_nt: TGTGCCTGGAGTGGGGGGGCCGGGCAGTTCTTC
cdr3_aa: CAWSGGAGQFF

clone_size: once
v_call: TRBV20-1
d_call: TRBD2
j_call: TRBJ2-1
cdr3_nt: TGCAGTGCGCAAAAAACGGGGGGGCAGTTCTTC
cdr3_aa: CSAQKTGGQFF

clone_size: NA
v_call: TRBV6-6
d_call: NA
j_call: TRBJ1-2
cdr3_nt: TGTGCCTCCGGGGAATATGGCTACACCTTC
cdr3_aa: CASGEYGYTF

clone_size: NA
v_call: TRBV2
d_call: TRBD1
j_call: TRBJ1-6
cdr3_nt: TGTGCCAGCAGTGTTTGGGACAGAGATTCACCCCTCCACTTT
cdr3_aa: CASSVWDRDSPLHF

clone_size: NA
v_call: TRBV10-3
d_call: TRBD1
j_call: TRBJ2-5
cdr3_nt: TGTGCCATCAGTGAGCCTCGGGACAGGGAGGGTGAGACCCAGTACTTC
cdr3_aa: CAISEPRDREGETQYF

clone_size: NA
v_call: TRBV24-1
d_call: TRBD1
j_call: TRBJ1-2
cdr3_nt: TGTGCCACCAGTGATTCGGGAGGGGGCATCGGCTACACCTTC
cdr3_aa: CATSDSGGGIGYTF

clone_size: NA
v_call: TRBV6-1
d_call: NA
j_call: TRBJ1-6
cdr3_nt: TGTGCCAGCAGTGAATATGCAGGGAAAAATTCACCCCTCCACTTT
cdr3_aa: CASSEYAGKNSPLHF

clone_size: NA
v_call: TRBV7-8
d_call: NA
j_call: TRBJ1-1
cdr3_nt: TGTGCCAGCAGCGTACGGGAGAACACTGAAGCTTTCTTT
cdr3_aa: CASSVRENTEAFF

clone_size: NA
v_call: TRBV30
d_call: TRBD2
j_call: TRBJ2-5
cdr3_nt: TGTGCCTGGAGTGTACCGGGAGGCGAGACCCAGTACTTC
cdr3_aa: CAWSVPGGETQYF